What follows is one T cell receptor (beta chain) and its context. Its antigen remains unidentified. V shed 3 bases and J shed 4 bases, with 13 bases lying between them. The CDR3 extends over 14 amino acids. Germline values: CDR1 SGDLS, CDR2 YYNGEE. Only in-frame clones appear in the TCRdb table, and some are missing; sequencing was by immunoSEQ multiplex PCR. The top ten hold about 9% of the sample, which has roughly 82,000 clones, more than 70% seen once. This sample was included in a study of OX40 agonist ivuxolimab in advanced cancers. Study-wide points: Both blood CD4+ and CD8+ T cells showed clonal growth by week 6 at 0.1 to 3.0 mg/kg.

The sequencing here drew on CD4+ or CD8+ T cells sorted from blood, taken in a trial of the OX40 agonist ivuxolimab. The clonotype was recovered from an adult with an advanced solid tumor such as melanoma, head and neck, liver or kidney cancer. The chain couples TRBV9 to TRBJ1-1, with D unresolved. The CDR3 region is CASSAAATGTEAFF. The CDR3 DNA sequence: TGTGCCAGCAGCGCCGCAGCTACGGGCACTGAAGCTTTCTTT.